The TCR beta chain under discussion was sequenced for a study of blood T cell repertoires in COVID-19. The germline CDR1 and CDR2 sequences are MNHEY and SMNVEV (reference sequence). The V gene end was trimmed by 5 bases and the J gene end by 3 bases; junction bases not matched to a gene: 13. CDR3 length equals 18 residues. Produced via immunoSEQ multiplex PCR; TCRdb's table is partial and in-frame only. In the table there are roughly 330,000 clones, around 87% of which are singletons. The chain recombines TRBV27 with TRBJ2-3; 11 bases fit TRBD2. This clonotype was obtained from a woman in her 30s who had recovered from COVID-19. Sequenced material: PBMCs or T cells enriched from blood (not recorded which). Here the CDR3 reads CASSPRLAGLFRTDTQYF. CDR3 coding DNA: TGTGCCAGCAGTCCACGACTAGCGGGGCTGTTTAGAACAGATACGCAGTATTTT.